The 20 T cell receptor beta chains given below trace back to one sample, sequenced in a study of beta chain features in type 1 diabetes. As every portion of the isolated RNA was reverse transcribed, the sequencing read expressed TCRB transcripts. The method was immunoSEQ multiplex PCR; TCRdb's version includes in-frame clones alone and lacks a portion of them. Found here are a few hundred thousand clones, roughly 12% of them singletons; the top ten hold about 0.018%. The material sequenced was naive CD4+ T cells from blood. The receptors come from a man between 18 and 29 years old in good health.

This chain connects TRBV28 to TRBJ1-4; 7 bases fit TRBD1. The CDR3 consists of 15 residues. Germline loops: CDR1 MDHEN, CDR2 SYDVKM. With 5 bases clipped from V and 4 bases from J, the junction kept 7 bases outside the gene matches. CDR3 sequence: CASSRAGTDNEKLFF. CDR3 in DNA: TGTGCCAGCAGTCGGGCCGGGACAGATAATGAAAAACTGTTTTTT.

This chain links TRBV4-3 with TRBJ2-3; no definite D call. Germline V gene data show CDR1 as LGHNA and CDR2 as YSLEER. This CDR3 comprises 14 residues. With 4 bases removed from V and 2 bases from J, the gap between germline ends came to 10 bases. The CDR3 nucleotides are TGCGCCAGCAGCCCCTCCGCGTACACAGATACGCAGTATTTT. It is translated as CASSPSAYTDTQYF.

V usage is TRBV18 and J usage is TRBJ1-4, with TRBD1 matching 8 bases. The V gene end was trimmed by 3 bases and the J gene end by 0 bases; junction bases not matched to a gene: 9. This CDR3 has 18 residues. Germline V lookup: CDR1 KGHSH, CDR2 LQKENI. The CDR3 region is CASSPRSGGTATNEKLFF. CDR3 nucleotides: TGTGCCAGCTCACCGCGCTCAGGGGGCACCGCAACTAATGAAAAACTGTTTTTT.

This rearrangement joins TRBV11-2 to TRBJ2-7; possible D gene TRBD1, 6 bases. V gave up 0 bases and J gave up 4 bases, with 19 bases separating them. The CDR3 spans 17 residues. Germline loops: CDR1 SGHAT, CDR2 FQNNGV. The DNA of the CDR3 is TGTGCCAGCAGCTTAGATAGACAGGCCTTCGCACTTTACGAGCAGTACTTC. Translation gives CASSLDRQAFALYEQYF.

This clone was seen only a few times. The genes are TRBV7-9 and TRBJ2-2; D might be TRBD2 (6 bases). Germline values: CDR1 SEHNR, CDR2 FQNEAQ (reference sequence). The CDR3 is made up of 14 amino acids. With 0 bases removed from V and 6 bases from J, the gap between germline ends came to 8 bases. DNA for the CDR3: TGTGCCAGCAGCTTAGCGCGGGAAGCCGGGGAGCTGTTTTTT. Its translation: CASSLAREAGELFF.

This clone was picked up a small number of times. This chain uses TRBV10-3 with TRBJ2-3; 14 bases map to TRBD2. This CDR3 spans 14 amino acids. Losses at the gene ends were 6 bases for V and 4 bases for J; bases not matched to a gene: 0. In germline, CDR1 is ENHRY, CDR2 SYGVKD. Here the CDR3 DNA reads TGTGCCATCAGGACTAGCGGGGGGGCAGATACGCAGTATTTT. It specifies CAIRTSGGADTQYF.

This clone turned up a few times. The chain uses TRBV29-1 and TRBJ2-1, with 9 nucleotides matching TRBD1. V shed 4 bases, J shed 3 bases, and the junction held 4 bases outside the gene matches. In germline, CDR1 is SQVTM, CDR2 ANQGSEA. The CDR3 has 14 amino acids. The CDR3 region is CSVVRQGGYNEQFF. The CDR3 region has the DNA TGCAGCGTTGTTAGACAGGGGGGCTACAATGAGCAGTTCTTC.

This clone showed up just a few times. The genes are TRBV7-2 and TRBJ1-2; D is unclear. Trimming removed 5 bases from V and 4 bases from J, with 8 bases in between. There are 12 residues in the CDR3. Germline assignment: CDR1 SGHTA and CDR2 FQGNSA. The CDR3 DNA follows: TGTGCCAGCAGCCCCGGTGGCTATGGCTACACCTTC. Its protein product is CASSPGGYGYTF.

The table lists this clone with a few counts. The chain recombines TRBV7-2 with TRBJ2-5, with 12 bases matching TRBD1. The V gene end was trimmed by 2 bases and the J gene end by 5 bases; junction bases not matched to a gene: 6. CDR1 is SGHTA, CDR2 FQGNSA, per germline. The CDR3 spans 16 residues. In DNA, the CDR3 is TGTGCCAGCAGCTTATCTGGGACAGGGGGCTGGGAGACCCAGTACTTC. Translating it yields CASSLSGTGGWETQYF.

The chain combines TRBV7-9 with TRBJ1-5; D call uncertain. Trimming took off 5 bases at V and 4 bases at J, with 15 bases between the two ends. The CDR3 consists of 15 residues. Germline-derived CDR1 and CDR2 are SEHNR and FQNEAQ (reference sequence). CDR3 bases: TGTGCCAGCAGCCCGCTGGGAGGGAGTAATCAGCCCCAGCATTTT. It codes for CASSPLGGSNQPQHF.

This clone was seen repeatedly, ten times or more. The chain links TRBV29-1 to TRBJ2-7, with 10 bases matching TRBD2. Germline CDR1 is SQVTM and CDR2 is ANQGSEA. The CDR3 length is 11 residues. The CDR3 sequence is CSSGSTGEQYF. Written as DNA, the CDR3 is TGCTCTAGCGGGAGTACGGGCGAGCAGTACTTC.

CDR3 in amino acids: CATSRDAIFGEQYF. Here the CDR3 DNA reads TGTGCCACCAGCAGAGATGCTATTTTCGGGGAGCAGTACTTC. The chain is built from TRBV15 and TRBJ2-7; D unresolved. Looked up from germline, CDR1 is LNHNV and CDR2 is YYDKDF (reference sequence). The germline V and J ends were trimmed by 0 bases and 7 bases, with 13 bases remaining between them. The CDR3 is 14 residues long.

This chain joins TRBV19 and TRBJ2-5, with D possibly matching TRBD1 (5 bases). Germline V gives CDR1 LNHDA, CDR2 SQIVND (reference sequence). CDR3 length: 14 residues. Trimming stripped 5 bases from V and 1 base from J, with 11 bases between. For the CDR3, the DNA is TGTGCCAGTAGTTCGACAGCCTTCCAAGAGACCCAGTACTTC. Its protein product is CASSSTAFQETQYF.

This chain connects TRBV6-5 to TRBJ2-7, with a tentative D call TRBD1 (5 bases). Looked up from germline, CDR1 is MNHEY and CDR2 is SVGAGI. This CDR3 region has 13 residues. V lost 2 bases to trimming and J lost 5 bases, with 10 bases between them. The DNA for the CDR3 is TGTGCCAGCAGTTACCAGGGTGTCCACGAGCAGTACTTC. Translation: CASSYQGVHEQYF.

The rearrangement uses TRBV6-4 and TRBJ2-6, with 8 bases identical to TRBD1. After removal of 6 bases from V and 1 base from J, the junction contained 14 bases not matched to a gene. CDR3 length: 19 residues. CDR1 MRHNA and CDR2 SNTAGT come from the germline V gene. The CDR3 sequence: CASREDRVNGYSGANVLTF. Here the CDR3 DNA reads TGTGCCAGCAGAGAGGACAGGGTAAACGGATATTCTGGGGCCAACGTCCTGACTTTC.

This clone has ten or more counts. The CDR3 nucleotides read TGTGCCAGCAGTGACAAAGACGGCAGCAATGGGGAGACCCAGTACTTC. Its translation: CASSDKDGSNGETQYF. This sequence joins TRBV21-1 and TRBJ2-5; TRBD1, the D gene given by the table, was not confirmed from the DNA. TRBV21-1 is a known pseudogene. The length of the CDR3 is 16 residues.

V gene TRBV5-6 combines with J gene TRBJ2-6, with 8 nucleotides matching TRBD1. With V trimmed by 0 bases and J by 0 bases, 5 bases remained unmatched. This CDR3 spans 18 amino acids. CDR1 and CDR2 from the germline V gene are SGHDT and YYEEEE. In DNA form, the CDR3 reads TGTGCCAGCAGCTTGGACGGGACAGGCTTCTCTGGGGCCAACGTCCTGACTTTC. The encoded protein is CASSLDGTGFSGANVLTF.

This clone was counted between two and nine times. V usage is TRBV21-1 and J usage is TRBJ2-5; no DNA check was done on the table's D call, TRBD2. TRBV21-1 is termed a pseudogene. This CDR3 region has 17 residues. Here the CDR3 reads CASSKDGGLAGEETQYF. For the CDR3, the DNA is TGTGCCAGCAGCAAAGATGGAGGACTAGCGGGGGAAGAGACCCAGTACTTC.

This chain uses TRBV6-6 with TRBJ2-1; TRBD2 aligns across 11 bases. The CDR3 runs to 14 residues. Germline CDR1 is MNHNY and CDR2 is SVGAGI (reference sequence). J gave up 10 bases and V 7 bases, and 9 bases lay outside the gene matches. CDR3 nucleotide sequence: TGTGCCAGCACCGTGGTAGCGGGGGGGCGCGAGCAGTTCTTC. The encoded protein is CASTVVAGGREQFF.

This clone was counted between two and nine times. The V call is TRBV25-1, the J call TRBJ2-5, with 7 bases lining up with TRBD1. Judging by the DNA end, TRBJ2-7 fits better; the J call may be wrong. Germline CDR1 is MGHDK and CDR2 is SYGVNS. This CDR3 is built from 12 residues. This CDR3 is CASNTGAYEQYF. CDR3 bases: TGTGCCAGCAATACAGGGGCCTACGAGCAGTACTTC.